Listed here are 11 T cell receptor beta chains from one sample, sequenced in a study of shared clonotypes between healthy human individuals. Using immunoSEQ multiplex PCR, the repertoire was profiled, and TCRdb retains in-frame clones only, with some absent. The repertoire holds around 1,100,000 clones, with 77% as singletons. The sequenced sample was memory CD4+ T cells from PBMCs. Indicated subset: CD45RA-negative fraction. The receptors were gathered from a man between 18 and 29 years old in good health. Some clones in this sample may be carry-over from other donors' samples.

The V gene is TRBV4-1, the J gene TRBJ1-3, with D perhaps matching TRBD1 (5 bases). CDR1 is MGHRA and CDR2 is YSYEKL in the germline V gene. CDR3 size: 15 residues. V was cut by 1 base and J by 4 bases, with 11 bases left in between. The CDR3 nucleotides are TGCGCCAGCAGCCAAGCAGGGAACTACGGAAACACCATATATTTT. Its translation: CASSQAGNYGNTIYF.

This sequence joins TRBV9 and TRBJ1-2; D unresolved. CDR3 length equals 15 residues. Trimming took 4 bases from V and 2 from J, leaving 15 bases between them. Per the germline V gene, CDR1 is SGDLS and CDR2 is YYNGEE. The CDR3 DNA is TGTGCCAGCAGCCCTCGGACCCAGCCCAACTATGGCTACACCTTC. Translated, it gives CASSPRTQPNYGYTF.

The chain recombines TRBV5-4 with TRBJ2-7, with a weak D call TRBD2 (5 bases). The CDR3 is made up of 15 amino acids. Germline V gives CDR1 SGHNT, CDR2 YYREEE (reference sequence). Trimming stripped 3 bases from V and 0 bases from J, with 13 bases between. Here the CDR3 DNA reads TGTGCCAGCAGCTCGAGGACTGACCTCTCCTACGAGCAGTACTTC. Translating it yields CASSSRTDLSYEQYF.

The rearrangement links TRBV2 to TRBJ1-5, with 8 bases lining up with TRBD1. V was pared by 7 bases and J by 4 bases, with 9 bases of the junction left unmatched. The CDR3 spans 15 residues. From germline, CDR1 is SNHLY and CDR2 FYNNEI. The CDR3 DNA follows: TGTGCCAGCACCGCGGACAGGGCATGGAATCAGCCCCAGCATTTT. Amino acid sequence: CASTADRAWNQPQHF.

This clone was seen only a few times. The chain links TRBV28 to TRBJ2-7; tentatively, D is TRBD2 (5 bases). Germline CDR1 MDHEN, CDR2 SYDVKM. This CDR3 region has 14 residues. V dropped 1 base and J dropped 1 base, with 8 bases sitting between them. CDR3: CASSLLRASYEQYF. The CDR3 DNA reads TGTGCCAGCAGTTTATTGCGGGCTTCCTACGAGCAGTACTTC. Using reference TRBV28 and TRBJ2-7 for the parts outside the CDR3, the full variable domain is DVKVTQSSRYLVKRTGEKVFLECVQDMDHENMFWYRQDPGLGLRLIYFSYDVKMKEKGDIPEGYSVSREKKERFSLILESASTNQTSMYLCASSLLRASYEQYFGPGTRLTVT.

As regards this clone: Other DNA sequences in this sample translate to the same CDR3. This chain links TRBV19 with TRBJ2-7; 9 nucleotides align to TRBD1. The trim removed 4 bases at V and 1 base at J, leaving 2 bases unmatched. The germline gives CDR1 LNHDA, CDR2 SQIVND (reference sequence). CDR3 length: 14 residues. CDR3: CASSTTGGSYEQYF. CDR3 bases: TGTGCCAGTAGTACGACAGGGGGTTCCTACGAGCAGTACTTC.

This chain connects TRBV6-6 to TRBJ2-7; D is possibly TRBD1 (5 bases). From germline, CDR1 is MNHNY and CDR2 SVGAGI (reference sequence). The CDR3 is made up of 14 amino acids. With 1 base removed from V and 5 bases from J, the gap between germline ends came to 12 bases. CDR3 nucleotides: TGTGCCAGCAGTTACTTCTCAGGGCTGGACGAGCAGTACTTC. Encoded protein: CASSYFSGLDEQYF.

This clone was detected only once. DNA of the CDR3: TGTGCCACCAGCTCGAGGGTAGCGGGAGGCCGGGATGAGCAGTTCTTC. Its translation: CATSSRVAGGRDEQFF. The V call is TRBV15, the J call TRBJ2-1; 10 bases agree with TRBD2. Germline CDR1 is LNHNV and CDR2 is YYDKDF (reference sequence). There are 16 residues in the CDR3. The junction had 12 bases not matched to a gene; V was cut back by 5 bases and J by 8 bases.

Only a few counts were recorded for this clone. The chain carries TRBV5-1 and TRBJ2-2, with D perhaps TRBD1 (6 bases). V shed 4 bases and J shed 8 bases, with 15 bases lying between them. The germline V gene encodes CDR1 SGHRS and CDR2 YFSETQ. The CDR3 has 14 amino acids. The DNA for the CDR3 is TGCGCCAGCAGCAGTATGGGGGCTGGAGGGGAGCTGTTTTTT. Its translation: CASSSMGAGGELFF. Based on the CDR3 plus reference TRBV5-1 and TRBJ2-2, the full variable domain is KAGVTQTPRYLIKTRGQQVTLSCSPISGHRSVSWYQQTPGQGLQFLFEYFSETQRNKGNFPGRFSGRQFSNSRSEMNVSTLELGDSALYLCASSSMGAGGELFFGEGSRLTVL.

The chain couples TRBV7-2 to TRBJ2-5, with a tentative D call TRBD1 (7 bases). Germline V gene data show CDR1 as SGHTA and CDR2 as FQGNSA. V gave up 7 bases and J gave up 4 bases, with 22 bases separating them. The CDR3 length is 16 residues. CDR3 in amino acids: CASTQGGAVRTETQYF. The CDR3 DNA reads TGTGCCAGCACTCAGGGGGGCGCGGTTAGAACAGAGACCCAGTACTTC.

This clone was picked up a small number of times. The chain is built from TRBV15 and TRBJ1-2; D is uncertain. Looked up from germline, CDR1 is LNHNV and CDR2 is YYDKDF (reference sequence). This CDR3 has 12 residues. Trimming removed 5 bases from V and 4 bases from J, with 8 bases in between. CDR3: CATSERSYGYTF. The CDR3 region has the DNA TGTGCCACCAGCGAACGGAGCTATGGCTACACCTTC.